This T cell receptor beta chain was sequenced in a study of shared clonotypes between healthy human individuals (dated by TCRdb to 2020 to 2022). Regarding the research as a whole: The cohort comprised a couple of women and a few men aged 18 to 49 years. To increase sequencing depth and limit assay-specific biases, different laboratories used diverse techniques to prepare libraries and sequence TCR repertoires. For each donor, three plates each were used for CD4 naive and CD4 memory, two plates were used for CD8 naive, and one plate was used for CD8 memory. Per donor, leukapheresis produced somewhere between about 0.94 and 10 billion PBMCs. Blood TCR repertoires of several healthy adults were deeply sequenced to estimate repertoire size and the extent of clonotype sharing between individuals. Overall study results and their limits: Sampling was limited to blood, and TCR repertoires in tissue likely differ from TCR repertoires in blood. Rarefaction of sorted-subset datasets indicated incomplete sequencing despite the large sequencing depth. Compared with non-shared clonotypes, clonotypes shared by all four sorted-subset donors had higher generation probabilities. Because the study included a small number of donors, the genetic and exposure-history diversity represented was limited. Naive subsets generally had larger estimated clonotype richness than memory subsets. Pairwise subsampling led to the expectation that sequencing depth would affect the degree of clonotype sharing among donors. Across a handful of donors, around 5% of naive CD4, roughly 3.8% of naive CD8, 2.3% of memory CD4, and roughly 0.41% of memory CD8 clonotypes were shared.

Points on this clone: Its binding antigen is unknown. Within one base of it there is no much larger clone, and no base qualities were kept.

Using the deep immunoSEQ assay, multiplex PCR amplified TCR CDR3 regions from genomic DNA. Extracted genomic DNA from each cell subset was distributed evenly across all wells of several immunoSEQ 96-well plates, and each plate was treated as a replicate. For sorted subsets, roughly 200 ng genomic DNA, equal to tens of thousands of T cell genomes, was loaded into each replicate PCR. Purified libraries were measured with a Qubit 3.0 fluorometer, size-checked on a Bioanalyzer 2100, and measured again with the KAPA Library Quantification kit. Each immunoSEQ 96-well plate was sequenced on its own single-read 150-cycle Illumina NextSeq 550 flow cell. The paper's data handling went like this. Because the immunoSEQ output held only junctional sequences and lacked quality scores, the filtering could not match the filtering applied to full-length reads. To assign V/J genes and CDR3, sequences were annotated using PyIR, a Python wrapper for IgBLAST v1.9, with IMGT germline references. Reads with weak V/J assignments (E-value above 1e-6), missing CDR3, stop codons, out-of-frame junctions, or ambiguous translated residues were removed. V3J clonotypes were defined as sequences sharing the same inferred V gene, J gene, and CDR3 amino acid sequence. Percentage overlap between repertoires was calculated by dividing the number of shared unique clonotypes by the size of the smaller repertoire. RTK rarefaction, the Chao1 estimator, and Recon v2.1 estimates of unobserved clonotypes were used to assess repertoire richness. Generation probabilities for all TCRbeta clonotypes obtained by the gDNA method from a few donors were computed using OLGA. TCRdb took over this immuneACCESS table, retaining in-frame rearrangements with V and J assigned. Such tables are incomplete; in checked studies, under half of the missing clones stem from an unresolved V gene, and the remainder is unexplained. That table furnishes V, J and clone size, whereas the DNA furnished D and trimming. The sample table records about 1,500,000 clones; 95% to 97% of these occur just once. Roughly 1.2% of the sample goes to the ten largest clones.

Donors were healthy HIV-negative adults with no recently reported acute infections or vaccinations. Every donor was a Caucasian adult residing in Nashville, Tennessee, USA. CD4+ T cells were enriched by magnetic negative selection, after which naive cells were positively selected on CD45RA and the negative fraction was taken as the memory subset. After blood collection by leukapheresis, PBMCs were isolated using Ficoll-Histopaque density gradient centrifugation and then cryopreserved in the vapor phase of liquid nitrogen. Analytical flow cytometry was used to check the purity and quantity of every magnetically sorted T cell population. From each sorted fraction, genomic DNA was isolated and quantified by UV absorbance on a Nanodrop 2000c. Material for sequencing was naive CD4+ T cells sorted from blood. Interpreted using the paper, the cell subset or site label stands for: CD45RA+ positively selected. The source is a man younger than 40 in good health.

The CDR3 region: CSVLVAATGELFF. The nucleotides are TGCAGCGTTCTGGTTGCGGCAACCGGGGAGCTGTTTTTT. Recombination connected TRBV29-1 to TRBJ2-2; the D gene remains uncertain. At the junction V is shortened by 5 bases and J by 5 bases, with 12 bases in between. The CDR3 contains 13 residues, cysteine and phenylalanine counted. This entry keeps only the CDR3 DNA: 39 bases, framed from base 1. According to the germline V gene, CDR1 reads SQVTM and CDR2 reads ANQGSEA.